This paragraph reports one TCR beta chain. These data come from a study of blood T cell repertoires in COVID-19. Looking at the study overall: From the United States, Italy and Spain came samples of acute and convalescent COVID-19. PBMCs, B-cell-depleted T cells, or T cells were the source of the cDNA or gDNA that made up the material.

The CDR3 is 12 residues long. From germline, CDR1 is GTSNPN and CDR2 SVGIG (reference sequence). Trimming took 1 base from V and 8 from J, leaving 6 bases between them. In the study's own analysis: Reference gene primer amplification in the assay estimated nucleated cell counts. The table came from immunoSEQ multiplex PCR; TCRdb's copy has only in-frame clones and leaves some out. The V and J calls and the clone size are those of that table, but D and trimming were determined from the DNA. The sample lists some 80,000 clones, 85% to 90% occurring once. This clonotype was sampled from a human donor in a cohort sampled during active COVID-19. What was sequenced was peripheral blood. The chain joins TRBV30 to TRBJ1-6, with D unresolved. The CDR3, as DNA: TGTGCCTGGAGTGATCCTGATTCACCCCTCCACTTT. This codes for CAWSDPDSPLHF. Filled out from reference TRBV30 and TRBJ1-6, the complete variable domain reads SQTIHQWPATLVQPVGSPLSLECTVEGTSNPNLYWYRQAAGRGLQLLFYSVGIGQISSEVPQNLSASRPQDRQFILSSKKLLLSDSGFYLCAWSDPDSPLHFGNGTRLTVT.